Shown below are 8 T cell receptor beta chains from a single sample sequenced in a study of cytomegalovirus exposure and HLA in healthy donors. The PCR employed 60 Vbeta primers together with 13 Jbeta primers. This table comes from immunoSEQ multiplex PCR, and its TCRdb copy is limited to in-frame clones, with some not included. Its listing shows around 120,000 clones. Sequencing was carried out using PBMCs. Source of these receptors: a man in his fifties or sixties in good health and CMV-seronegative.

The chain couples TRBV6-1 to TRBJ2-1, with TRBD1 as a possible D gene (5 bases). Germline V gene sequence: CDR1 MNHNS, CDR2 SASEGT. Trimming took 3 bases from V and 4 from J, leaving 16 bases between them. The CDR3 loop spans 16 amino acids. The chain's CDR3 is CASSDPRVDPYNEQFF. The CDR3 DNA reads TGTGCCAGCAGTGATCCCAGGGTCGACCCATACAATGAGCAGTTCTTC.

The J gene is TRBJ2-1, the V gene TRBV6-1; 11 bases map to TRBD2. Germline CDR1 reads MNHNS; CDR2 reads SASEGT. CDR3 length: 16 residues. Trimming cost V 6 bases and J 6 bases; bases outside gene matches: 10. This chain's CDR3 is CASREMLAGGGNEQFF. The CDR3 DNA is TGTGCCAGCAGGGAAATGCTAGCGGGGGGTGGCAATGAGCAGTTCTTC.

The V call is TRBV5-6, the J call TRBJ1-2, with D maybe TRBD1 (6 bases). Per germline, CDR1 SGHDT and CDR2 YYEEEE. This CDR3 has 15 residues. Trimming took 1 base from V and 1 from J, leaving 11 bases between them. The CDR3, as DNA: TGTGCCAGCAGCTTGCGACAGGCGAGTAACTATGGCTACACCTTC. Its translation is CASSLRQASNYGYTF.

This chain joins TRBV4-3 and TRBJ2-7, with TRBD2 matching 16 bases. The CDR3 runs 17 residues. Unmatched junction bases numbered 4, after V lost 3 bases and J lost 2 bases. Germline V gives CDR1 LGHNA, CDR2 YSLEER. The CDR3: CASSQGLAGGQAYEQYF. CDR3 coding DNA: TGCGCCAGCAGCCAGGGACTAGCGGGGGGGCAAGCCTACGAGCAGTACTTC.

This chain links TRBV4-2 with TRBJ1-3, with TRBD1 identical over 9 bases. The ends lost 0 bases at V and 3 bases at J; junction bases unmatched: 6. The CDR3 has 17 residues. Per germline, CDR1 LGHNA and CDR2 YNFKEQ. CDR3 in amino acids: CASSQDLNRGLGNTIYF. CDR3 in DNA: TGTGCCAGCAGCCAAGATCTTAACAGGGGGCTTGGAAACACCATATATTTT.

The CDR3 bases are TGTGCCAGCAGCCGGGACAGGGGATCTTCCGAGCAGTACTTC. Its protein is CASSRDRGSSEQYF. This chain links TRBV2 with TRBJ2-7; the match to TRBD1 covers 10 bases. Trimming at V came to 6 bases and at J to 6 bases, leaving 8 bases not matched to a gene. The CDR3 is 14 residues long. Germline V CDR1 and CDR2: SNHLY, FYNNEI.

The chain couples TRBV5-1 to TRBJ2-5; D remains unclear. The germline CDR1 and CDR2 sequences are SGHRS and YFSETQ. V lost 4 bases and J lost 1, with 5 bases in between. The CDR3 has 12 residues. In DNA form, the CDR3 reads TGCGCCAGCAGCCTCAGCCAAGAGACCCAGTACTTC. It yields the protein CASSLSQETQYF. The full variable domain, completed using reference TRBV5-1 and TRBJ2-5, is KAGVTQTPRYLIKTRGQQVTLSCSPISGHRSVSWYQQTPGQGLQFLFEYFSETQRNKGNFPGRFSGRQFSNSRSEMNVSTLELGDSALYLCASSLSQETQYFGPGTRLLVL.

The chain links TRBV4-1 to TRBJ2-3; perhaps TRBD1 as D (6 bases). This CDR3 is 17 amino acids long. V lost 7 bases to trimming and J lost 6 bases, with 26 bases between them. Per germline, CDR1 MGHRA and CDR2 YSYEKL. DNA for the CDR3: TGCGCCAGCAATCAAGTTTTCGACAGGCCCCACGCGGATACGCAGTATTTT. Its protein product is CASNQVFDRPHADTQYF.